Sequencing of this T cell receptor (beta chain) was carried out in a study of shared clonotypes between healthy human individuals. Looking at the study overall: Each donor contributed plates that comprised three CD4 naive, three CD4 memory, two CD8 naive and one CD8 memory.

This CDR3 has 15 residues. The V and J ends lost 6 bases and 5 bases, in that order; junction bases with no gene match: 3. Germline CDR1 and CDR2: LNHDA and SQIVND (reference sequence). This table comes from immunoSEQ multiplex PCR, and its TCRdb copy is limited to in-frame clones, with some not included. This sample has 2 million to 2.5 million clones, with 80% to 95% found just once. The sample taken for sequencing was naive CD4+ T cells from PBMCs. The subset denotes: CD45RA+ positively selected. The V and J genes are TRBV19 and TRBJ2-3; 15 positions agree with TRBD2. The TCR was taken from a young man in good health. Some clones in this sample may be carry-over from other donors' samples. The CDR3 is CASRPGLAGGDTQYF. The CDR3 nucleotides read TGTGCCAGTAGGCCGGGACTAGCGGGAGGAGATACGCAGTATTTT.